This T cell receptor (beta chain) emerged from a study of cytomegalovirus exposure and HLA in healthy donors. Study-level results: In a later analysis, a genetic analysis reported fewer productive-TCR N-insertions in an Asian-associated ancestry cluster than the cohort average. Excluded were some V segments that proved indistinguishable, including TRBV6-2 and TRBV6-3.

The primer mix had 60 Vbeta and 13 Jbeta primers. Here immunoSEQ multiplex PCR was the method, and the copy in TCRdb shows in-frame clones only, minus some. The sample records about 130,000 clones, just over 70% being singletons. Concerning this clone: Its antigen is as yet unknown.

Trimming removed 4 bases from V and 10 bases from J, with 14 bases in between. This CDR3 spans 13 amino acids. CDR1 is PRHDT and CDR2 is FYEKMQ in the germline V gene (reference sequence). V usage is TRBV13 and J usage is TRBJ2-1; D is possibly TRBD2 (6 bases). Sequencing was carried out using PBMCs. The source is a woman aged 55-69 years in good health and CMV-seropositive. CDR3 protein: CASSSWGVGEQFF. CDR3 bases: TGTGCCAGCAGCTCCTGGGGGGTCGGGGAGCAGTTCTTC. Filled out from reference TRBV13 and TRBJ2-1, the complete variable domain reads AAGVIQSPRHLIKEKRETATLKCYPIPRHDTVYWYQQGPGQDPQFLISFYEKMQSDKGSIPDRFSAQQFSDYHSELNMSSLELGDSALYFCASSSWGVGEQFFGPGTRLTVL.